Listed here are 10 T cell receptor beta chains from one sample, sequenced in a study of T cells in Graves' hyperthyroidism and ophthalmopathy. Regions amplified from RNA transcripts were the TCR beta CDR3 regions. An initial round of RT-PCR targeting the TCR CDR3 relied on the HTBI primer set. TCRdb re-called the multiplex PCR reads with MiXCR, one entry per CDR3 protein. The data show about 200,000 distinct CDR3 sequences, approximately 20% seen once. Sequencing was done on a sample of blood. These receptors were collected from a man aged 40-49 years with Graves' hyperthyroidism.

A few counts support this clonotype. The rearrangement uses TRBV6-1 and TRBJ2-1; the match to TRBD1 covers 11 bases. The germline CDR1 and CDR2 sequences are MNHNS and SASEGT. V gave up 6 bases and J gave up 14 bases; unmatched junction bases: 6. This CDR3 has 12 residues. The CDR3 is CASRSGQGAEFF. The CDR3 nucleotides are TGTGCCAGCAGGTCCGGACAGGGGGCAGAGTTCTTC.

In its sample, this clonotype was seen many times. The chain links TRBV5-1 to TRBJ2-5; the match to TRBD1 covers 7 bases. CDR1 is SGHRS, CDR2 YFSETQ, per germline. CDR3 length: 16 amino acids. V was clipped by 4 bases and J by 2 bases; unmatched bases: 11. The CDR3 sequence is CASSLLTGSAQETQYF. CDR3 nucleotide sequence: TGCGCCAGCAGCCTGTTGACAGGGTCGGCACAAGAGACCCAGTACTTC.

This clonotype was counted many times. V and J are TRBV5-6 and TRBJ2-3; 14 nucleotides agree with TRBD2. Germline CDR1 reads SGHDT; CDR2 reads YYEEEE. J gave up 3 bases and V 4 bases, and 10 bases lay outside the gene matches. CDR3 size: 18 residues. CDR3 bases: TGTGCCAGCAGCCGCCCGGGACTAGCGGGGGTTAGGACAGATACGCAGTATTTT. Translation: CASSRPGLAGVRTDTQYF.

V gene TRBV12-3 or TRBV12-4 combines with J gene TRBJ1-6, with a possible D match to TRBD1 (5 bases). This CDR3 comprises 15 residues. V was cut by 2 bases and J by 6 bases, with 11 bases left in between. The chain's CDR3 is CASSLQVRGNSPLHF. The CDR3 DNA follows: TGTGCCAGCAGTTTACAGGTTAGGGGTAATTCACCCCTCCACTTT.

The genes are TRBV12-3 or TRBV12-4 and TRBJ2-3; the match to TRBD1 covers 7 bases. The CDR3 is 14 amino acids. Trimming took 10 bases from V and 0 from J; bases not matched to a gene: 7. In DNA, the CDR3 is TGTGCCACCGCCCAGGGACAGAGCACAGATACGCAGTATTTT. Protein product: CATAQGQSTDTQYF.

In this sample, this clonotype turned up many times. The V and J genes are TRBV5-6 and TRBJ2-6; D possibly corresponds to TRBD1 (6 bases). The CDR3 covers 17 residues. V lost 0 bases and J lost 4, with 14 bases in between. Germline CDR1 and CDR2: SGHDT and YYEEEE. CDR3 nucleotides: TGTGCCAGCAGCTTGGCCTTGGCAGGGGCAGGGGCCAACGTCCTGACTTTC. Amino acid sequence: CASSLALAGAGANVLTF.

This clonotype was observed at least ten times. The chain has TRBV28 and TRBJ1-5, with D unclear. Germline CDR1 MDHEN, CDR2 SYDVKM. There are 14 residues in the CDR3. The V and J ends lost 5 bases and 0 bases respectively, with 8 bases between them. In DNA form, the CDR3 reads TGTGCCAGCAGTCTCGACTATAGCAATCAGCCCCAGCATTTT. Translated: CASSLDYSNQPQHF.

This clonotype was counted between two and nine times. CDR3 DNA sequence: TGTGCCAGCAGTTTAGAGGGGACTAACTATGGCTACACCTTC. Translated: CASSLEGTNYGYTF. V gene TRBV12-3 or TRBV12-4 combines with J gene TRBJ1-2, with D perhaps matching TRBD1 (5 bases). The V end lost 1 base, the J end lost 0 bases, and 6 bases lay between the germline ends. The CDR3 contains 14 residues.

In its sample, this clonotype was seen many times. The V call is TRBV18, the J call TRBJ2-3; 7 bases line up with TRBD2. CDR1 is KGHSH, CDR2 LQKENI, per germline. V was pared by 0 bases and J by 6 bases, with 0 bases of the junction left unmatched. CDR3 length: 13 amino acids. DNA for the CDR3: TGTGCCAGCTCACCACCCGGGGGGGATACGCAGTATTTT. This sequence encodes CASSPPGGDTQYF.

This clonotype was picked up many times. This sequence joins TRBV9 and TRBJ1-1; no clear D. Trimming left V 0 bases short and J 1 base short, with 10 bases between. The CDR3 is 15 residues long. Germline assignment: CDR1 SGDLS and CDR2 YYNGEE. The CDR3 protein is CASSVEGNSNTEAFF. As DNA, the CDR3 is TGTGCCAGCAGCGTAGAGGGCAACTCGAACACTGAAGCTTTCTTT. Full variable domain (missing parts from reference TRBV9 and TRBJ1-1): DSGVTQTPKHLITATGQRVTLRCSPRSGDLSVYWYQQSLDQGLQFLIQYYNGEERAKGNILERFSAQQFPDLHSELNLSSLELGDSALYFCASSVEGNSNTEAFFGQGTRLTVV.